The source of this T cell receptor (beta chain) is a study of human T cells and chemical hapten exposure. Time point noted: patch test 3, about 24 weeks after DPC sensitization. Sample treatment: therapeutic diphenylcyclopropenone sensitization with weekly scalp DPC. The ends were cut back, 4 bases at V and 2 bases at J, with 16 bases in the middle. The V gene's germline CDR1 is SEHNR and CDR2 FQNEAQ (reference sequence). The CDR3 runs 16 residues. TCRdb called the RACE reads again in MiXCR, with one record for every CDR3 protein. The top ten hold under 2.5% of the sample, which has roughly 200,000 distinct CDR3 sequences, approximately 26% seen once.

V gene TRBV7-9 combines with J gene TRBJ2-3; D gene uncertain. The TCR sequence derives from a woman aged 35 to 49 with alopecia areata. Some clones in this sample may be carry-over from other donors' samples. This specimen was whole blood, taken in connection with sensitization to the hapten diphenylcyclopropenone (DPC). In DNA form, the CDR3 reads TGTGCCAGCAGCTCATCCCGAAGTTCCCCCACAGATACGCAGTATTTT. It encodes CASSSSRSSPTDTQYF.